This entry is about one T cell receptor beta chain. There is no known antigen for this receptor. Base qualities are missing; no much larger clone stands one base away. The germline V gene (reference sequence) sets CDR1 to MNHEY and CDR2 to SMNVEV. Cut back by 6 bases and 5 bases, the V and J ends lie 7 bases apart. The CDR3, cysteine through phenylalanine, is 12 amino acids long. The only DNA kept is the CDR3, 36 bases in frame from the first base. This specimen comes from a study of control samples from healthy donors and cancer patients (TCRdb year 2020). The library was obtained by the immunoSEQ multiplex PCR assay. Here the immuneACCESS table is served through TCRdb, limited to in-frame sequences with V and J called. Missing clones are a known gap in these copies; in checked studies unresolved V genes cover under half, and the rest lacks a known reason. The sample profile shows 84,000 or so clones; roughly 91% of them were found once. The ten largest clones take up 15% to 20% of the sample.

The V and J genes are TRBV27 and TRBJ2-2; TRBD2 is a weak D gene call, 5 bases matching. The specimen sequenced was blood. The receptor was derived from a man aged 50-60 years in good health. The bases read TGTGCCAGCAGGGACTGGACCGGGGAGCTGTTTTTT. Its protein is CASRDWTGELFF.